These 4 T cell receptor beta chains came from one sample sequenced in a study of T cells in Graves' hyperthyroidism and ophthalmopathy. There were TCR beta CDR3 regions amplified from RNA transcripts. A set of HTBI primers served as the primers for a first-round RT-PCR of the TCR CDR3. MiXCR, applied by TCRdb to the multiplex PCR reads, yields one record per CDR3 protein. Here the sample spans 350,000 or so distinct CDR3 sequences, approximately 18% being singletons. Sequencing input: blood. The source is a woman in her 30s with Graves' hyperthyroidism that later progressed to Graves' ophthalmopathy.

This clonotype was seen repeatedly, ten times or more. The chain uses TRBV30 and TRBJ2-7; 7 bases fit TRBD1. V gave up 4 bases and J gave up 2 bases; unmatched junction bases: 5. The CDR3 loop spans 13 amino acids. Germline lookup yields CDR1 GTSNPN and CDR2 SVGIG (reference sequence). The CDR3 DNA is TGTGCCTGGAATCCGGGACAGCCCTACGAGCAGTACTTC. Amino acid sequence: CAWNPGQPYEQYF.

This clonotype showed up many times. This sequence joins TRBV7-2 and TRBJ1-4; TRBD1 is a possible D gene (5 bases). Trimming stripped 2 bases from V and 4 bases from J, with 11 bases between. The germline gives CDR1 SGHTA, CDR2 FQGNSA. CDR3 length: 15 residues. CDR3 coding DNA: TGTGCCAGCAGCTTATATCGGGGACTTAATGAAAAACTGTTTTTT. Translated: CASSLYRGLNEKLFF. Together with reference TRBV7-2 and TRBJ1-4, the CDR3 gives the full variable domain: GAGVSQSPSNKVTEKGKDVELRCDPISGHTALYWYRQSLGQGLEFLIYFQGNSAPDKSGLPSDRFSAERTGGSVSTLTIQRTQQEDSAVYLCASSLYRGLNEKLFFGSGTQLSVL.

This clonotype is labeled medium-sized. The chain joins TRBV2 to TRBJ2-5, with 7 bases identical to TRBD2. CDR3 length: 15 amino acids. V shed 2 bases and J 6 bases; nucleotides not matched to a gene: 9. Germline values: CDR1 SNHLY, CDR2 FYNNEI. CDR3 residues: CASSETTTSAQTQYF. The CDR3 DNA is TGTGCCAGCAGTGAAACCACAACTAGCGCGCAGACCCAGTACTTC. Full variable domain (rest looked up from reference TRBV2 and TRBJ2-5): EPEVTQTPSHQVTQMGQEVILRCVPISNHLYFYWYRQILGQKVEFLVSFYNNEISEKSEIFDDQFSVERPDGSNFTLKIRSTKLEDSAMYFCASSETTTSAQTQYFGPGTRLLVL.

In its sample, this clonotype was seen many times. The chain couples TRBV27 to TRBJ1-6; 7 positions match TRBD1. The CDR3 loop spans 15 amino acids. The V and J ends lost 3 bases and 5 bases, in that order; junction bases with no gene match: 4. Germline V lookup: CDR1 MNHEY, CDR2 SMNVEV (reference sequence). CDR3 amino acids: CASSFNRGHNSPLHF. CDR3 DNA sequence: TGTGCCAGCAGTTTCAACAGGGGCCATAATTCACCCCTCCACTTT.